The clone carrying this TCR beta chain was picked up many times. Original handling: The number of TCRs in each sample had a median of approximately 96,000 and spanned roughly 23,224 to 700,000. TCRdb reprocessed the RACE reads with MiXCR, giving one entry per CDR3 protein. These V and J calls derive from TCRdb rather than the authors' analysis. Among around 80,000 distinct CDR3 sequences listed, approximately 8.6% were seen once. Time point: healthy volunteer bleed at 6 weeks. Total RNA was extracted from unfractionated whole blood. The CDR3 has 15 residues. V was trimmed by 4 bases and J by 5 bases, leaving 17 bases between them. Germline CDR1 and CDR2: ENHRY and SYGVKD. These data originate in a study of human T cells and chemical hapten exposure.

The chain combines TRBV10-3 with TRBJ2-5, with D maybe TRBD1 (6 bases). The sequence was collected from a male donor in good health. Some clones in this sample may be carry-over from other donors' samples. Sequenced: whole blood. The chain's CDR3 is CAISGGEGEVETQYF. The CDR3 DNA is TGTGCCATCAGTGGGGGAGAGGGGGAAGTCGAGACCCAGTACTTC.